The source of this T cell receptor (beta chain) is a study of blood T cell repertoires in COVID-19. On the study more broadly: From T cells, B-cell-depleted T cells, or PBMCs came the material, which was cDNA or gDNA.

The protocol was immunoSEQ multiplex PCR, while the TCRdb copy is restricted to in-frame clones and leaves out a portion. The data show about 120,000 clones, 70% to 90% seen once. This CDR3 contains 14 residues. Germline loops: CDR1 LNHNV, CDR2 YYDKDF (reference sequence). After removal of 3 bases from V and 8 bases from J, the junction contained 5 bases not matched to a gene. The material sequenced was peripheral blood. The TCR was taken from a man in his thirties or forties with acute or convalescent COVID-19. The chain couples TRBV15 to TRBJ1-5, with 9 bases fitting TRBD1. The chain's CDR3 is CATSRDRGWEPQHF. CDR3 nucleotides: TGTGCCACCAGCAGGGACAGGGGATGGGAGCCCCAGCATTTT.